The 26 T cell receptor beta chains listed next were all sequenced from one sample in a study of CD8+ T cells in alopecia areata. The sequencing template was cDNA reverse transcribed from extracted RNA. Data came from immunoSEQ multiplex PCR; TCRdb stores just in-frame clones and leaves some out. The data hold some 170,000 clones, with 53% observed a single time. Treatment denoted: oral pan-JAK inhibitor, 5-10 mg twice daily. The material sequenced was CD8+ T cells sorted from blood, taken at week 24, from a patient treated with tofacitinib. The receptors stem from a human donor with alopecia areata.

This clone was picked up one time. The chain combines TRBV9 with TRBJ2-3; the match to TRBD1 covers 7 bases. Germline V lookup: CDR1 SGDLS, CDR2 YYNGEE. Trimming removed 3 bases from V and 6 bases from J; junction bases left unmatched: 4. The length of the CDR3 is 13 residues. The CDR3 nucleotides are TGTGCCAGCAGCGGACAGGGTTCGGATACGCAGTATTTT. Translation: CASSGQGSDTQYF.

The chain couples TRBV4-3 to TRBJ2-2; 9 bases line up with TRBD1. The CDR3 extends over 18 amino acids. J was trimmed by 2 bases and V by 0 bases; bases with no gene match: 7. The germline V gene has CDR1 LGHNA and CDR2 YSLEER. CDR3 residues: CASSQDRRGQGNTGELFF. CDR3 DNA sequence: TGCGCCAGCAGCCAAGATAGAAGGGGACAGGGCAACACCGGGGAGCTGTTTTTT.

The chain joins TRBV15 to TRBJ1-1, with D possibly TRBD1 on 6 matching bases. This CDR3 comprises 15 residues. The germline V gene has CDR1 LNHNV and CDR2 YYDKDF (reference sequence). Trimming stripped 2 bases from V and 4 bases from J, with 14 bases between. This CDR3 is CATSRSRQVVTEAFF. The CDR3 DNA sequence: TGTGCCACCAGCAGAAGTCGACAGGTCGTCACTGAAGCTTTCTTT. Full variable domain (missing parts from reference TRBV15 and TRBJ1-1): DAMVIQNPRYQVTQFGKPVTLSCSQTLNHNVMYWYQQKSSQAPKLLFHYYDKDFNNEADTPDNFQSRRPNTSFCFLDIRSPGLGDTAMYLCATSRSRQVVTEAFFGQGTRLTVV.

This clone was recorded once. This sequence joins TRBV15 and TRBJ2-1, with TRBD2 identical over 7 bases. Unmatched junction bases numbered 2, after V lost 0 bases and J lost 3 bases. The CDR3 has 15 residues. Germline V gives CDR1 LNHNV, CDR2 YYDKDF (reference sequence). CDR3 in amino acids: CATSRDGGSYNEQFF. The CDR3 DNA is TGTGCCACCAGCAGAGATGGCGGGAGCTACAATGAGCAGTTCTTC.

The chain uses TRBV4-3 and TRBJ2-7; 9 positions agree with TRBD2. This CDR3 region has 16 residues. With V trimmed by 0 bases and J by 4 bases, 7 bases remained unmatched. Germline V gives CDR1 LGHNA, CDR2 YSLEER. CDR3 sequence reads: CASSQDWGLAGYEQYF. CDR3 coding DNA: TGCGCCAGCAGCCAAGATTGGGGACTAGCAGGTTACGAGCAGTACTTC.

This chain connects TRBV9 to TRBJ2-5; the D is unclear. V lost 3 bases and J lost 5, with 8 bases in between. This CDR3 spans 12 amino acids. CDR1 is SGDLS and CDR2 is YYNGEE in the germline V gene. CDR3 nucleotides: TGTGCCAGCAGCGCCTTTGGGGAGACCCAGTACTTC. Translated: CASSAFGETQYF.

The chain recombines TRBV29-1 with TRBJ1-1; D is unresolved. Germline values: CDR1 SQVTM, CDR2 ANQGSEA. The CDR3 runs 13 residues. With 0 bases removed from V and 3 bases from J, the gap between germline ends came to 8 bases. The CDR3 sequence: CSVEEGSYTEAFF. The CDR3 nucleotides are TGCAGCGTTGAAGAGGGCAGTTACACTGAAGCTTTCTTT. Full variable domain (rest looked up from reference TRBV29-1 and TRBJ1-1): SAVISQKPSRDICQRGTSLTIQCQVDSQVTMMFWYRQQPGQSLTLIATANQGSEATYESGFVIDKFPISRPNLTFSTLTVSNMSPEDSSIYLCSVEEGSYTEAFFGQGTRLTVV.

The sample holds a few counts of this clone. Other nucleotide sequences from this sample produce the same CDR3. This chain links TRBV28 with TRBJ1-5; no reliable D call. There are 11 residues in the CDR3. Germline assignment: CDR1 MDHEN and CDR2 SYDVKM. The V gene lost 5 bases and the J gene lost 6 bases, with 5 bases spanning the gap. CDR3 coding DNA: TGTGCCAGCAGTCTCGGTCAGCCCCAGCATTTT. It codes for CASSLGQPQHF. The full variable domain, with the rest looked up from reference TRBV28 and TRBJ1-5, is DVKVTQSSRYLVKRTGEKVFLECVQDMDHENMFWYRQDPGLGLRLIYFSYDVKMKEKGDIPEGYSVSREKKERFSLILESASTNQTSMYLCASSLGQPQHFGDGTRLSIL.

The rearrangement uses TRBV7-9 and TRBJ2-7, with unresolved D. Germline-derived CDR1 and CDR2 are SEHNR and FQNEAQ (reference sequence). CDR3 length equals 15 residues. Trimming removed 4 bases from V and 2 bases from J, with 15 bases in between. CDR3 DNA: TGTGCCAGCAGCTCCCCCCTGACAAGAACCTACGAGCAGTACTTC. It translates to CASSSPLTRTYEQYF.

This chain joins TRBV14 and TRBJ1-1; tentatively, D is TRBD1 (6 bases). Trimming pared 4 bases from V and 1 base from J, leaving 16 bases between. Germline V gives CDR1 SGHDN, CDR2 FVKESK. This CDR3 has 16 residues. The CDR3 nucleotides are TGTGCCAGCAGCCTACCCAACAGGGAGGGGAACACTGAAGCTTTCTTT. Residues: CASSLPNREGNTEAFF.

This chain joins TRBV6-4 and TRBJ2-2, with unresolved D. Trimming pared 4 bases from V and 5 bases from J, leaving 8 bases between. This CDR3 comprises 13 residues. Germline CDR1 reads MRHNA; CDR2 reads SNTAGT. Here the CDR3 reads CASSVGPTGELFF. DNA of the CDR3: TGTGCCAGCAGTGTGGGTCCGACCGGGGAGCTGTTTTTT.

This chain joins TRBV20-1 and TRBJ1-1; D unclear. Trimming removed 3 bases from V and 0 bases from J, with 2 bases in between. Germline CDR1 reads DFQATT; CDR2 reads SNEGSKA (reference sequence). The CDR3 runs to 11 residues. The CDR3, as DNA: TGCAGTGCTAGGGTGAACACTGAAGCTTTCTTT. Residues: CSARVNTEAFF.

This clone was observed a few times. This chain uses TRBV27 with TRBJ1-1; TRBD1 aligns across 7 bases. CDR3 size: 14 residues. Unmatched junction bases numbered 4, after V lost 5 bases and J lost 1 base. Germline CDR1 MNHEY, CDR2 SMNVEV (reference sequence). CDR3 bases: TGTGCCAGCAGTGTCACAGGGGCGAACACTGAAGCTTTCTTT. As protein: CASSVTGANTEAFF.

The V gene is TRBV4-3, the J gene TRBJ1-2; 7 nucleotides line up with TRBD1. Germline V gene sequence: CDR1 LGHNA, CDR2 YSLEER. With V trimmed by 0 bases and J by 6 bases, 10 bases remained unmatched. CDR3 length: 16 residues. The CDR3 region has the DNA TGCGCCAGCAGCCAAGATGTGGGCAGGGGGGTCGATGGCTACACCTTC. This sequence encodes CASSQDVGRGVDGYTF.

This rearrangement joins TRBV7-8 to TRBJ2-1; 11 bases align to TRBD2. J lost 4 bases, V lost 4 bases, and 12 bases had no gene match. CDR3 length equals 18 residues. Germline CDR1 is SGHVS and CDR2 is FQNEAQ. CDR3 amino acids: CASSSVSGGAGPYNEQFF. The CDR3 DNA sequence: TGTGCCAGCAGCTCAGTTAGCGGGGGGGCAGGGCCTTACAATGAGCAGTTCTTC. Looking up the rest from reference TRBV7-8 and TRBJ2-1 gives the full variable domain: GAGVSQSPRYKVAKRGQDVALRCDPISGHVSLFWYQQALGQGPEFLTYFQNEAQLDKSGLPSDRFFAERPEGSVSTLKIQRTQQEDSAVYLCASSSVSGGAGPYNEQFFGPGTRLTVL.

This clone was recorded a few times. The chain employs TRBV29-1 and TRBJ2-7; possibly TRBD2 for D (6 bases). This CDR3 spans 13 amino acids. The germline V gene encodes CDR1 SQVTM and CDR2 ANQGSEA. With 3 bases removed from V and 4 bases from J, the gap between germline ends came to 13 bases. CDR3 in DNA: TGCAGCGTTGAGGGCGGGGAAAAGTACGAGCAGTACTTC. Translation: CSVEGGEKYEQYF.

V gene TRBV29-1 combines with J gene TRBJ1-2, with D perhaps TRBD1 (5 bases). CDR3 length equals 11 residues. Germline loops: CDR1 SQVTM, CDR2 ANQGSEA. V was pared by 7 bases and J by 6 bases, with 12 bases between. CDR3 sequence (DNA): TGCAGCGGGGGGGATAAGAATGGCTACACCTTC. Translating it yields CSGGDKNGYTF.

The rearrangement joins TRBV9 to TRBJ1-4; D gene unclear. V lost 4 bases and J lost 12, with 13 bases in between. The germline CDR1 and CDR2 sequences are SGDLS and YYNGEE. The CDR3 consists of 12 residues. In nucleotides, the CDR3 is TGTGCCAGCAGCTTACCTTCACGGGAACTGTTTTTT. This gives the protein CASSLPSRELFF.

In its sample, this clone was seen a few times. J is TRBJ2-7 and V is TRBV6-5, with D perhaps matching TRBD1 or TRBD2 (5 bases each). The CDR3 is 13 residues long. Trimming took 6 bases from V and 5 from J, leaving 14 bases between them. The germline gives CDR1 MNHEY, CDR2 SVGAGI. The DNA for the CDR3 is TGTGCCAGCAGCTGGGGGTTTAAGAACGAGCAGTACTTC. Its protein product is CASSWGFKNEQYF.

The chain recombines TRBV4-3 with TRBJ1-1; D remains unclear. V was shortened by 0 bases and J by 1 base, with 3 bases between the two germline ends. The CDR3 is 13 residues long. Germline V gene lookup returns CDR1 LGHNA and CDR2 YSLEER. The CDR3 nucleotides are TGCGCCAGCAGCCAAGATGAGAACACTGAAGCTTTCTTT. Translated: CASSQDENTEAFF.

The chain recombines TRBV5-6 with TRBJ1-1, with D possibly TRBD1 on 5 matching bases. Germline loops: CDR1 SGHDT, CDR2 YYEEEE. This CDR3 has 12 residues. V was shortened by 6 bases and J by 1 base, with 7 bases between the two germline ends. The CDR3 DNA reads TGTGCCAGCACCACAGGGAACACTGAAGCTTTCTTT. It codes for CASTTGNTEAFF.

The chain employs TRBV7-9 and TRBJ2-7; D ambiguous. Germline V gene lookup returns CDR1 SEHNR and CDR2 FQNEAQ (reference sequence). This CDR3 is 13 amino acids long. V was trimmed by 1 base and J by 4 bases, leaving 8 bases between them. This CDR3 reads CASSLVTVYEQYF. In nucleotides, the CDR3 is TGTGCCAGCAGCTTAGTAACAGTATACGAGCAGTACTTC.

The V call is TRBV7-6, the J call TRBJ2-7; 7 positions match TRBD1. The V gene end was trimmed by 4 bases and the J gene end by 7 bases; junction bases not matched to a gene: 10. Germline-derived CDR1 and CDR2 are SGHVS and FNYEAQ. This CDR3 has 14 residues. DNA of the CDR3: TGTGCCAGCAGCTCCCAGGACAGGAACTGGGAGCAGTACTTC. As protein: CASSSQDRNWEQYF.

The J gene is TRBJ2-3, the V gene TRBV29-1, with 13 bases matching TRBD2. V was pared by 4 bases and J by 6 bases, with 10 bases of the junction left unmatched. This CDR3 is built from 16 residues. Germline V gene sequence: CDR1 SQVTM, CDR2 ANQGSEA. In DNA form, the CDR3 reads TGCAGCGTTGCCGGACTAGCGGGGGCCCCGGGGGATACGCAGTATTTT. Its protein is CSVAGLAGAPGDTQYF.

CDR3 nucleotides: TGTGCCTGGAGTGTTACAGGGAGCTCCTATAATTCACCCCTCCACTTT. Translating gives CAWSVTGSSYNSPLHF. The chain employs TRBV30 and TRBJ1-6; possible D gene TRBD1, 6 bases. CDR1 GTSNPN and CDR2 SVGIG come from the germline V gene (reference sequence). This CDR3 contains 16 residues. Trimming cost V 0 bases and J 0 bases, with 9 bases left between them.

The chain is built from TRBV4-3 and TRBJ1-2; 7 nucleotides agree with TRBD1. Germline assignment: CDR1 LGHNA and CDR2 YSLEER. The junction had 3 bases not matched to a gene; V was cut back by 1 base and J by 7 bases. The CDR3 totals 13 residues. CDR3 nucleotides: TGCGCCAGCAGCCAAGCAAGACAGGGTGGCTACACCTTC. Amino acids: CASSQARQGGYTF.